Listed below are T cell receptor beta chains from one sample, sequenced in a study of cytomegalovirus exposure and HLA in healthy donors. Libraries were prepared by immunoSEQ multiplex PCR; TCRdb keeps only in-frame clonotypes and omits some of them. The sample includes around 300,000 clones, around 90% seen only once; the top ten take more than 0.9%. The sequencing sample was made of PBMCs. These receptors originate from a woman in her 30s in good health and CMV-seropositive. CDR3s include the opening cysteine and the closing phenylalanine or tryptophan. A D gene is named only where the DNA matches it firmly. A clone size is listed for some rows: how often the clone was seen (once, few, many), or a class if it is expanded.

D gene	V gene	J gene	clone size	CDR3 DNA	CDR3 protein
TRBD1	TRBV7-3	TRBJ2-6	NA	TGTGCCAGCAGCCCGAACCTAGGGGGCACTGGGGCCAACGTCCTGACTTTC	CASSPNLGGTGANVLTF
NA	TRBV7-6	TRBJ1-1	NA	TGTGCCAGCAGCTCCAATGGGAACACTGAAGCTTTCTTT	CASSSNGNTEAFF
NA	TRBV27	TRBJ1-6	NA	TGTGCCAGCAGTCTGGGGCCAGCCAATTCACCCCTCCACTTT	CASSLGPANSPLHF
NA	TRBV7-2	TRBJ1-3	NA	TGTGCCAGCAGCAGGGGATTGGGTTTTGGAAACACCATATATTTT	CASSRGLGFGNTIYF
NA	TRBV28	TRBJ1-4	many	TGTGCCAGCAGTCCGCCTAGGGGAAAACTGTTTTTT	CASSPPRGKLFF
NA	TRBV18	TRBJ1-4	NA	TGTGCCAGCGGCGGACCACAATTAGAAAAGCTGTTTTTT	CASGGPQLEKLFF
NA	TRBV27	TRBJ1-6	NA	TGTGCCAGCAGTATACAGGGTTCCTATAATTCACCCCTCCACTTT	CASSIQGSYNSPLHF
TRBD2	TRBV29-1	TRBJ2-1	NA	TGCAGCGTTGGTCTAGCGGGGGGGAGCTCCTACAATGAGCAGTTCTTC	CSVGLAGGSSYNEQFF
NA	TRBV11-2	TRBJ2-1	NA	TGTGCCAGCAGAACCGGGACGGCGAGGAACAATGAGCAGTTCTTC	CASRTGTARNNEQFF
TRBD2	TRBV5-1	TRBJ2-7	NA	TGCGCCAGCAGTCGAGGACTAGCGGGGGGGCCGGCGTACGAGCAGTACTTC	CASSRGLAGGPAYEQYF
TRBD1	TRBV7-9	TRBJ1-2	NA	TGTGCCAGCAGCTTTAAGGGGGCGAGCTATGGCTACACCTTC	CASSFKGASYGYTF
NA	TRBV30	TRBJ2-7	NA	TGTGCCAGCGGGTACTACGAGCAGTACTTC	CASGYYEQYF
NA	TRBV30	TRBJ1-1	NA	TGTGCCTGGAGTCCCCGGGCCGGGGAAGCTTTCTTT	CAWSPRAGEAFF
NA	TRBV20-1	TRBJ2-2	NA	TGCAGTGTCCCCTTACGCGGGGAGCTGTTTTTT	CSVPLRGELFF
NA	TRBV7-2	TRBJ2-2	NA	TGTGCCAGCAGCTTAGTAAGCGGCACCGGGGAGCTGTTTTTT	CASSLVSGTGELFF
NA	TRBV5-4	TRBJ2-2	NA	TGTGCCAGCAGCCCACGGGGGGTCCCCAGGGGCACCGGGGAGCTGTTTTTT	CASSPRGVPRGTGELFF
NA	TRBV6-4	TRBJ2-1	once	TGTGCCAGCAGTGACGGGCAGGGTGGGAATGAGCAGTTCTTC	CASSDGQGGNEQFF
TRBD1	TRBV5-1	TRBJ1-3	NA	TGCGCCAGCAGCTCGGGGGACAGCGGAAACACCATATATTTT	CASSSGDSGNTIYF
TRBD1	TRBV28	TRBJ2-5	once	TGTGCCAGCAGTCCTCGGACAGGGTTGATGTACCAAGAGACCCAGTACTTC	CASSPRTGLMYQETQYF
TRBD2	TRBV9	TRBJ2-3	NA	TGTGCCAGCAGCGATGGACTAGCGGGGGCCACAGATACGCAGTATTTT	CASSDGLAGATDTQYF
NA	TRBV10-1	TRBJ2-5	few	TGCGCCAGCAGGACGGACGGGGAGGAGACCCAGTACTTC	CASRTDGEETQYF
TRBD2	TRBV4-2	TRBJ2-7	NA	TGTGCCAGCAGCCATTCCTCGGGAGGAAGCGAGCAGTACTTC	CASSHSSGGSEQYF
NA	TRBV7-6	TRBJ1-2	NA	TGTGCCAGCAGCCCAGGTGGATACGGGGTTGGCTACACCTTC	CASSPGGYGVGYTF
NA	TRBV14	TRBJ1-2	NA	TGTGCCAGCAGCCAAATAGGATCGCGGGGTTCGCGAGACTATGGCTACACCTTC	CASSQIGSRGSRDYGYTF
NA	TRBV6-5	TRBJ2-3	NA	TGTGCCAGCAGTTCTAGGGCCACAGATACGCAGTATTTT	CASSSRATDTQYF
TRBD2	TRBV7-8	TRBJ2-7	NA	TGTGCCAGCAGCTCAGCGGGACTAGCGGGAGCTCAGGGGTACGAGCAGTACTTC	CASSSAGLAGAQGYEQYF
TRBD1	TRBV4-1	TRBJ1-2	NA	TGCGCCAGCAGCCAAGAGAGGGGACAGGGCTATGGCTACACCTTC	CASSQERGQGYGYTF
NA	TRBV2	TRBJ2-7	NA	TGTGCCAGTGAGAAGTCCTCCTACGAGCAGTACTTC	CASEKSSYEQYF
TRBD2	TRBV27	TRBJ2-5	NA	TGTGCCAGCACTTCCCGGACTAGCGGTCGAGAGACCCAGTACTTC	CASTSRTSGRETQYF
TRBD2	TRBV2	TRBJ2-2	NA	TGTGCCAGCAGTGAAGAAGCGGGGGGGACGAACACCGGGGAGCTGTTTTTT	CASSEEAGGTNTGELFF
NA	TRBV5-6	TRBJ1-1	NA	TGTGCCAGCAGCCCCCAGGGACAGAACACTGAAGCTTTCTTT	CASSPQGQNTEAFF
TRBD2	TRBV7-2	TRBJ2-7	NA	TGTGCCAGCAGCTTGTATGCGACTAGCGGGAGCTACGAGCAGTACTTC	CASSLYATSGSYEQYF
TRBD1	TRBV18	TRBJ2-7	NA	TGTGCCAGCTCGGGACAGGGGAACGAGCAGTACTTC	CASSGQGNEQYF
NA	TRBV27	TRBJ2-7	NA	TGTGCCAGCAGTTTATCAGGTTACGAGCAGTACTTC	CASSLSGYEQYF
TRBD1	TRBV19	TRBJ1-5	NA	TGTGCCAGTAACACAAGGGACAGGGGAGGTCAGCCCCAGCATTTT	CASNTRDRGGQPQHF
TRBD2	TRBV7-9	TRBJ2-5	NA	TGTGCCAGCAGCCTGCGAGGGGCCGGGACTAGCGCCCAAGAGACCCAGTACTTC	CASSLRGAGTSAQETQYF
TRBD1	TRBV6-1	TRBJ1-5	NA	TGTGCCAGCAGTGAAGGCCAGGGGACAGGGAATCAGCCCCAGCATTTT	CASSEGQGTGNQPQHF
NA	TRBV5-4	TRBJ1-1	NA	TGTGCCAGCAGCTCCGGGGTCTCGCCTGAAGCTTTCTTT	CASSSGVSPEAFF
NA	TRBV7-8	TRBJ2-1	NA	TGTGCCAGCAGCCCACCTAGCTCCCCCAATGAGCAGTTCTTC	CASSPPSSPNEQFF
TRBD1	TRBV6-5	TRBJ2-7	NA	TGTGCCAGCAGTCCCGGGACAGGCTCCTACGAGCAGTACTTC	CASSPGTGSYEQYF
NA	TRBV6-5	TRBJ2-3	once	TGTGCCAGCAATAAAGCTGGCACAGATACGCAGTATTTT	CASNKAGTDTQYF
NA	TRBV27	TRBJ2-1	NA	TGTGCCAGCAGTACTATACTAGGGGGACTGGGTAATGAGCAGTTCTTC	CASSTILGGLGNEQFF
TRBD2	TRBV2	TRBJ2-5	NA	TGTGCCAGCGCGCGGGGGTGGGAGGAGACCCAGTACTTC	CASARGWEETQYF
NA	TRBV11-3	TRBJ2-7	NA	TGTGCCAGCAGCGTGGACAACTCCTACGAGCAGTACTTC	CASSVDNSYEQYF
NA	TRBV7-6	TRBJ2-1	NA	TGTGCCAGCAGCTTAGGAGTAGGGGGAGGCTACAATGAGCAGTTCTTC	CASSLGVGGGYNEQFF
TRBD1	TRBV5-4	TRBJ2-5	NA	TGTGCCAGCAGCTTCCCCGACAGGGGCTGGGAGACCCAGTACTTC	CASSFPDRGWETQYF
TRBD1	TRBV2	TRBJ1-1	NA	TGTGCCAGCAGTGAATGGGGACAGACCTACACTGAAGCTTTCTTT	CASSEWGQTYTEAFF
TRBD1	TRBV6-6	TRBJ1-2	NA	TGTGCCAGCGAGGGACAGGTAATACCCGGGGGCTATGGCTACACCTTC	CASEGQVIPGGYGYTF
TRBD1	TRBV7-2	TRBJ2-7	NA	TGTGCCAGCAGCTTATCGGGACAGGTGACCTACGAGCAGTACTTC	CASSLSGQVTYEQYF